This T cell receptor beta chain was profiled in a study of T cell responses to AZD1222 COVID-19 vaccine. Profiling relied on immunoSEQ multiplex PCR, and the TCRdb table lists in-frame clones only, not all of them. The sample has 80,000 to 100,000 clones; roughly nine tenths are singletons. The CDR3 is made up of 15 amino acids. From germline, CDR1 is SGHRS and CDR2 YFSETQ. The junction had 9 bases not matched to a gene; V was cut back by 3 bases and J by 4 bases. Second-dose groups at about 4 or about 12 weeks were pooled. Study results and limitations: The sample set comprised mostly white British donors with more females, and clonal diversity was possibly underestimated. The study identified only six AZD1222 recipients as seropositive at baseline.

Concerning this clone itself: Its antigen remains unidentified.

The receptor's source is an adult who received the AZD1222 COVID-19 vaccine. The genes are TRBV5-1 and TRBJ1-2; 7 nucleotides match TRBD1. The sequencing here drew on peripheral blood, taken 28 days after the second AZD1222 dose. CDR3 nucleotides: TGCGCCAGCAGCTACCAGGGGGTGGCGGGCTATGGCTACACCTTC. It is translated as CASSYQGVAGYGYTF.